This T cell receptor beta chain was obtained from a study of T cell repertoires in cytomegalovirus infection. This CDR3 is 14 amino acids long. Trimming took 4 bases from V and 3 from J; bases not matched to a gene: 3. Germline loops: CDR1 SGHNT, CDR2 YYREEE (reference sequence). This clonotype was observed a handful of times. What it binds is not known. Each CDR3 protein gets one entry after TCRdb re-called the reads with MiXCR. The repertoire holds roughly 730,000 distinct CDR3 sequences, with roughly 33% as singletons. This chain joins TRBV5-4 and TRBJ1-2; 10 positions match TRBD1. The receptor comes from a human donor in good health (CMV status not recorded). Some clones in this sample may be carry-over from other donors' samples. Sequenced here: cultured PBMCs, sampled from culture after CMV antigen stimulation. CDR3 DNA sequence: TGTGCCAGCAGCGGGACAGGGGTGGACTATGGCTACACCTTC. Translating gives CASSGTGVDYGYTF.